This TCR beta chain was captured in a study of beta chain features in type 1 diabetes. Findings of the study overall: Moderate but significant shortening of TCRB CDR3s was recorded in all four CD4+ subsets from Type 1 diabetes patients. A greater similarity of naive, central memory and Treg TCRB repertoires was seen among patients than among healthy donors. Fewer junction insertions and more nucleotide deletions appeared in type 1 diabetes patients. Equally in patients and controls, PCR might preferentially amplify shorter templates.

Of the isolated RNA, all was reverse transcribed, and so the sequenced material was expressed TCRB transcripts. Sequencing used immunoSEQ multiplex PCR; TCRdb keeps in-frame clones, though not all of them. The profile shows about 650,000 clones, roughly 12% of them singletons. To note about this clone: Its antigen is currently unknown.

This CDR3 spans 17 amino acids. V lost 7 bases and J 2 bases, leaving 21 bases between the germline ends. CDR1 MDHEN and CDR2 SYDVKM come from the germline V gene. The genes are TRBV28 and TRBJ2-1, with D possibly being TRBD1 (7 bases). This TCR was sampled from a man in his thirties or forties with type 1 diabetes. Sequencing input: naive CD4+ T cells from blood. The CDR3 DNA reads as TGTGCCAGCATCCATCAGGGGGGACCAGGTCCCTACAATGAGCAGTTCTTC. Translated, it gives CASIHQGGPGPYNEQFF.